This T cell receptor beta chain stems from a study of cytomegalovirus exposure and HLA in healthy donors. To note about this clone: No antigen is known for it.

The length of the CDR3 is 15 residues. The germline V gene has CDR1 SGHDT and CDR2 YYEEEE. V lost 4 bases and J 2 bases, leaving 15 bases between the germline ends. Notes on the study in general: In a later analysis, V- and J-gene trimming of beta chains associated with a DCLRE1C missense variant, replicated independently. Later analysis indicated greater clonal expansion among HLA-associated TCR beta chains than among equally common other chains. In all likelihood, a cluster of highly shared sequence variants was a sequencing artifact.

Vbeta (60) and Jbeta (13) primers were used in the PCR. Only in-frame clones appear in the TCRdb table, and some are missing; sequencing was by immunoSEQ multiplex PCR. The data hold around 150,000 clones, with about three fifths observed a single time. The V gene is TRBV5-6, the J gene TRBJ2-5; D may be TRBD2 (7 bases). Source material: PBMCs. The sequence was obtained from a woman in her sixties or seventies in good health and CMV-seropositive. CDR3 bases: TGTGCCAGCAGCCGGGGGGCCACGGGACAAGAGACCCAGTACTTC. Protein sequence: CASSRGATGQETQYF.